Listed below are T cell receptor beta chains from one sample, sequenced in a study of shared clonotypes between healthy human individuals. Libraries were prepared by immunoSEQ multiplex PCR; TCRdb keeps only in-frame clonotypes and omits some of them. The data show around 2.1 million clones, about 92% seen once. The sample comprised naive CD8+ T cells from PBMCs. All receptors come from a man aged 18 to 30 in good health. Some clones in this sample may be carry-over from other donors' samples. Both conserved end residues are part of each CDR3. A D gene is named only where the DNA matches it firmly. The size entry is marked missing in some rows and otherwise reads once, few, many or a size class.

v_call	clone_size	d_call	j_call	cdr3_aa	cdr3_nt
TRBV12-5	.	.	TRBJ2-3	CASGFFPQDSSQDTQYF	TGTGCTAGTGGTTTCTTCCCCCAGGACTCTTCACAAGATACGCAGTATTTT
TRBV9	.	TRBD2	TRBJ2-5	CASSPWGGGETQYF	TGTGCCAGCAGCCCCTGGGGGGGAGGAGAGACCCAGTACTTC
TRBV5-6	once	TRBD1	TRBJ1-5	CASSYGTGVSLIGQHF	TGTGCCAGCAGCTACGGGACAGGGGTCTCCTTAATAGGTCAGCATTTT
TRBV28	.	.	TRBJ2-1	CASRLGTSSYNEQFF	TGTGCCAGCAGACTCGGGACGAGCTCCTACAATGAGCAGTTCTTC
TRBV27	.	.	TRBJ2-5	CASSWDPSGEGETQYF	TGTGCCAGCAGCTGGGACCCATCAGGGGAGGGGGAGACCCAGTACTTC
TRBV28	.	TRBD2	TRBJ2-2	CGSGGKYTGELFF	TGTGGCTCGGGGGGGAAGTACACCGGGGAGCTGTTTTTT
TRBV19	.	TRBD1	TRBJ2-7	CASSIGDRVFSYEQYF	TGTGCCAGTAGTATAGGGGACAGGGTATTCTCCTACGAGCAGTACTTC
TRBV19	.	.	TRBJ1-4	CASSVRARGEKLFF	TGTGCCAGTAGTGTCCGGGCCCGGGGTGAAAAACTGTTTTTT
TRBV6-5	.	TRBD1	TRBJ1-1	CASSEDRAWTEAFF	TGTGCCAGCAGTGAAGACAGGGCTTGGACTGAAGCTTTCTTT
TRBV7-8	once	.	TRBJ2-7	CASSLEVGYNGEQYF	TGTGCCAGCAGCTTAGAGGTGGGTTATAACGGCGAGCAGTACTTC
TRBV7-9	.	.	TRBJ2-7	CASSFTLSEQYF	TGTGCCAGCAGCTTTACCCTTTCCGAGCAGTACTTC
TRBV7-9	.	TRBD1	TRBJ2-5	CASSFTGGETQYF	TGTGCCAGCAGCTTTACAGGGGGGGAGACCCAGTACTTC
TRBV9	.	TRBD1	TRBJ2-7	CASSPGQGAEEQYF	TGTGCCAGCAGCCCGGGACAGGGGGCAGAAGAGCAGTACTTC
TRBV4-3	.	.	TRBJ2-3	CASSQGVRPRPLTDTQYF	TGCGCCAGCAGCCAAGGAGTTCGGCCCCGACCCCTCACAGATACGCAGTATTTT
TRBV7-8	.	.	TRBJ2-3	CASSLAVGLTDTQYF	TGTGCCAGCAGCTTAGCGGTAGGACTCACAGATACGCAGTATTTT
TRBV4-2	.	TRBD1	TRBJ2-2	CASSQRQGAGGELFF	TGTGCCAGCAGCCAACGGCAGGGGGCTGGCGGGGAGCTGTTTTTT
TRBV19	.	TRBD1	TRBJ1-2	CASSADRGLPFRGYTF	TGTGCCAGTAGTGCGGACAGGGGGCTTCCCTTTCGGGGCTACACCTTC
TRBV4-1	.	TRBD2	TRBJ2-1	CASSHTSGGSYNEQFF	TGCGCCAGCAGCCATACTAGCGGGGGCTCCTACAATGAGCAGTTCTTC
TRBV6-1	.	.	TRBJ2-7	CASSEAVADTSYEQYF	TGTGCCAGCAGTGAAGCAGTAGCGGATACCTCCTACGAGCAGTACTTC
TRBV4-1	.	.	TRBJ1-3	CASSQGRAGGKNTIYF	TGCGCCAGCAGCCAAGGTCGCGCAGGAGGAAAGAACACCATATATTTT
TRBV2	.	.	TRBJ1-4	CASSEALGVNEKLFF	TGTGCCAGCAGTGAAGCTCTGGGAGTTAATGAAAAACTGTTTTTT
TRBV14	once	TRBD1	TRBJ2-4	CARDRVERAKNIQYF	TGTGCCAGGGACAGGGTAGAGAGGGCCAAAAACATTCAGTACTTC
TRBV7-2	.	.	TRBJ2-7	CASRTARSASYEQYF	TGTGCCAGCAGGACCGCGCGGTCCGCCTCCTACGAGCAGTACTTC
TRBV5-1	.	.	TRBJ2-1	CASIPEGYNEQFF	TGCGCCAGCATCCCGGAGGGATACAATGAGCAGTTCTTC
TRBV28	.	.	TRBJ2-7	CASSLNPTYEQYF	TGTGCCAGCAGTTTAAACCCAACCTACGAGCAGTACTTC
TRBV7-3	.	TRBD2	TRBJ2-7	CASSLSGRDLDEQYF	TGTGCCAGCAGCTTAAGCGGGAGAGATTTAGACGAGCAGTACTTC
TRBV19	.	.	TRBJ1-2	CASSPVLASNYGYTF	TGTGCCAGTAGCCCCGTGTTGGCCTCTAACTATGGCTACACCTTC
TRBV5-1	.	TRBD2	TRBJ2-3	CASSPLGLAGLSRADTQYF	TGCGCCAGCAGCCCACTAGGACTAGCGGGATTATCGAGGGCAGATACGCAGTATTTT
TRBV18	.	TRBD2	TRBJ2-5	CASSPVRLAGVVETQYF	TGTGCCAGCTCACCAGTTCGGCTAGCGGGAGTGGTGGAGACCCAGTACTTC
TRBV7-9	.	TRBD2	TRBJ2-3	CASSFVTAGAGNTQYF	TGTGCCAGCAGCTTTGTTACGGCGGGAGCTGGTAATACGCAGTATTTT
TRBV4-3	.	.	TRBJ1-2	CASSQDRGQGYGYTF	TGCGCCAGCAGCCAAGATCGCGGGCAGGGGTATGGCTACACCTTC
TRBV28	.	.	TRBJ2-1	CASSLFVSSYNEQFF	TGTGCCAGCAGTTTATTTGTGAGCTCCTACAATGAGCAGTTCTTC
TRBV29-1	.	.	TRBJ2-2	CSALVTETNTGELFF	TGCAGCGCTCTAGTGACAGAGACGAACACCGGGGAGCTGTTTTTT
TRBV7-9	.	.	TRBJ2-2	CASSPRGGSSTGELFF	TGTGCCAGCAGCCCTAGGGGGGGTTCTAGCACCGGGGAGCTGTTTTTT
TRBV6-6	.	TRBD2	TRBJ2-1	CASMIAGYNEQFF	TGTGCCAGCATGATAGCGGGGTACAATGAGCAGTTCTTC
TRBV7-6	.	TRBD2	TRBJ2-5	CASSWEAGGGETQYF	TGTGCCAGCAGCTGGGAAGCGGGAGGAGGGGAGACCCAGTACTTC
TRBV15	.	.	TRBJ1-1	CATSKRGIPEAFF	TGTGCCACCAGCAAACGGGGAATCCCTGAAGCTTTCTTT
TRBV27	.	TRBD1	TRBJ2-7	CASSPGTGDYEQYF	TGTGCCAGCAGTCCTGGGACAGGAGACTACGAGCAGTACTTC
TRBV6-1	.	TRBD2	TRBJ2-3	CASSDRLADGRFESDTQYF	TGTGCCAGCAGTGACCGACTAGCAGACGGGAGATTTGAGTCAGATACGCAGTATTTT
TRBV7-6	.	TRBD1	TRBJ1-2	CASSLGQGGTYGYTF	TGTGCCAGCAGCTTAGGGCAGGGGGGAACCTATGGCTACACCTTC
TRBV7-9	.	TRBD2	TRBJ2-1	CASSLEGGRDKFF	TGTGCCAGCAGCTTAGAGGGCGGGAGGGACAAGTTCTTC
TRBV7-9	.	.	TRBJ2-3	CATGHFTDTQYF	TGTGCCACGGGACATTTCACAGATACGCAGTATTTT
TRBV5-5	.	.	TRBJ1-1	CASSFYEVERNTEAFF	TGTGCCAGCAGCTTTTACGAGGTGGAGAGGAACACTGAAGCTTTCTTT
TRBV19	few	.	TRBJ1-3	CARHRFLSGNTIYF	TGTGCCAGGCACAGGTTCCTCTCTGGAAACACCATATATTTT
TRBV9	.	TRBD2	TRBJ2-7	CASSVGLAGDEQYF	TGTGCCAGCAGCGTGGGACTAGCGGGAGATGAGCAGTACTTC
TRBV27	.	.	TRBJ2-7	CASSLSRGPSYEQYF	TGTGCCAGCAGTTTATCGCGGGGTCCCTCCTACGAGCAGTACTTC